Shown below are 9 T cell receptor beta chains from a single sample sequenced in a study of OX40 agonist ivuxolimab in advanced cancers. Sequenced by immunoSEQ multiplex PCR; TCRdb stores in-frame clones only, minus some. The repertoire holds approximately 92,000 clones, with 90% to 97% as singletons. Specimen: CD4+ or CD8+ T cells sorted from blood, collected in a trial of the OX40 agonist ivuxolimab. These receptors came from an adult with an advanced solid tumor such as melanoma, head and neck, liver or kidney cancer.

The chain uses TRBV27 and TRBJ1-2, with D perhaps matching TRBD1 (5 bases). V was trimmed by 0 bases and J by 5 bases, leaving 10 bases between them. CDR1 MNHEY and CDR2 SMNVEV come from the germline V gene (reference sequence). The CDR3 contains 14 residues. CDR3 sequence (DNA): TGTGCCAGCAGTTTATCGAGGGGAGTGTATGGCTACACCTTC. It translates to CASSLSRGVYGYTF.

The V call is TRBV11-2, the J call TRBJ2-7; D perhaps matches TRBD2 (7 bases). Trimming took 5 bases from V and 4 from J, leaving 15 bases between them. CDR3 size: 14 residues. From germline, CDR1 is SGHAT and CDR2 FQNNGV. CDR3 DNA: TGTGCCAGCAGCCCGGGAGGACAGATATACGAGCAGTACTTC. This encodes CASSPGGQIYEQYF. Using reference TRBV11-2 and TRBJ2-7 for the parts outside the CDR3, the full variable domain is EAGVAQSPRYKIIEKRQSVAFWCNPISGHATLYWYQQILGQGPKLLIQFQNNGVVDDSQLPKDRFSAERLKGVDSTLKIQPAKLEDSAVYLCASSPGGQIYEQYFGPGTRLTVT.

The chain employs TRBV5-4 and TRBJ2-7; the match to TRBD1 covers 8 bases. The CDR3 consists of 15 residues. CDR1 SGHNT and CDR2 YYREEE come from the germline V gene (reference sequence). Trimming removed 4 bases from V and 0 bases from J; junction bases left unmatched: 6. The CDR3 DNA sequence: TGTGCCAGCAGCCCGGGACAGGAAAGCTCCTACGAGCAGTACTTC. It encodes CASSPGQESSYEQYF.

V is TRBV5-5 and J is TRBJ1-1; 9 bases align to TRBD1. V shed 4 bases, J shed 3 bases, and the junction held 4 bases outside the gene matches. The CDR3 is 14 residues long. Germline lookup yields CDR1 SGHKS and CDR2 YYEKEE (reference sequence). CDR3: CASSLGTGHTEAFF. The DNA of the CDR3 is TGTGCCAGCAGCCTCGGGACAGGGCACACTGAAGCTTTCTTT.

This clone came up once. J is TRBJ2-2 and V is TRBV27; TRBD2 is a possible D gene (5 bases). The CDR3 has 14 amino acids. V was cut by 2 bases and J by 5 bases, with 9 bases left in between. Germline V gene data show CDR1 as MNHEY and CDR2 as SMNVEV (reference sequence). CDR3 residues: CASSLSPGTGELFF. The CDR3 coding sequence is TGTGCCAGCAGTTTAAGTCCGGGGACCGGGGAGCTGTTTTTT.

The chain joins TRBV5-1 to TRBJ2-7; 7 nucleotides align to TRBD2. With 4 bases clipped from V and 3 bases from J, the junction kept 4 bases outside the gene matches. This CDR3 region has 13 residues. Germline CDR1 and CDR2: SGHRS and YFSETQ. The CDR3 bases are TGCGCCAGCAGCCTGGCGGGGGTCTACGAGCAGTACTTC. Translated, it gives CASSLAGVYEQYF.

This rearrangement joins TRBV5-1 to TRBJ1-4, with unresolved D. The CDR3 consists of 14 residues. In germline, CDR1 is SGHRS, CDR2 YFSETQ. Between the trimmed V and J ends, which lost 4 bases and 7 bases, there was a span of 14 bases. CDR3 protein: CASSTGPRGEKLFF. In DNA, the CDR3 is TGCGCCAGCAGCACCGGACCACGGGGTGAAAAACTGTTTTTT.

V is TRBV5-1 and J is TRBJ2-5; D uncertain. V was clipped by 4 bases and J by 1 base, with 8 bases between them. The germline gives CDR1 SGHRS, CDR2 YFSETQ. CDR3 length: 13 amino acids. DNA of the CDR3: TGCGCCAGCAGCCCTCCCGCCCAAGAGACCCAGTACTTC. Its translation: CASSPPAQETQYF.

The chain links TRBV10-3 to TRBJ2-3, with TRBD2 matching 8 bases. The CDR3 is made up of 16 amino acids. V trimming: 3 bases; J trimming: 0 bases; junction bases outside the gene matches: 5. Per the germline V gene, CDR1 is ENHRY and CDR2 is SYGVKD. The CDR3 reads CAISERAGGSTDTQYF. In DNA form, the CDR3 reads TGTGCCATCAGTGAAAGGGCGGGGGGAAGCACAGATACGCAGTATTTT.